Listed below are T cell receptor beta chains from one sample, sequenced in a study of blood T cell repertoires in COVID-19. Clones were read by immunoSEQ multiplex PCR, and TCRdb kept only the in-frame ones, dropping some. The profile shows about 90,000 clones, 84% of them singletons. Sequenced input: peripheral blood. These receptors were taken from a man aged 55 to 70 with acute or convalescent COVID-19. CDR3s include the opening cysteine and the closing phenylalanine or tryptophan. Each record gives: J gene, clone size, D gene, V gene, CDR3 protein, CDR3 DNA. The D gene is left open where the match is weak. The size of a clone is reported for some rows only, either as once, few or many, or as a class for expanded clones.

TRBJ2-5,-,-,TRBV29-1,CSAGSQAQETQYF,TGCAGCGCCGGGAGTCAGGCCCAGGAGACCCAGTACTTC
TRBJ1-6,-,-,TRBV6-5,CASIIQPDNSPLHF,TGTGCCAGCATTATACAGCCGGATAATTCACCCCTCCACTTT
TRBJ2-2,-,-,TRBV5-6,CASIILRAGELFF,TGTGCCAGCATCATTCTCAGGGCCGGGGAGCTGTTTTTT
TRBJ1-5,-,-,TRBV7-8,CASSSGDGFNQPQHF,TGTGCCAGCAGCAGCGGGGATGGTTTCAATCAGCCCCAGCATTTT
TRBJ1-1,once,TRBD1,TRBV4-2,CASSQRTGSTEAFF,TGTGCCAGCAGCCAGAGGACAGGGAGTACTGAAGCTTTCTTT
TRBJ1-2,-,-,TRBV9,CASSASQGLLYGYTF,TGTGCCAGCAGCGCGTCGCAGGGACTCCTTTATGGCTACACCTTC
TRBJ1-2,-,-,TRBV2,CASSEPAGRFGYTF,TGTGCCAGCAGTGAACCCGCAGGAAGGTTCGGCTACACCTTC
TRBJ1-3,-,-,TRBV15,CATSRDQGSGNTIYF,TGTGCCACCAGCAGAGATCAGGGCTCTGGAAACACCATATATTTT
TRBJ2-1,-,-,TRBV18,CASSGGSSYNEQFF,TGTGCCAGCTCAGGCGGGTCCTCCTACAATGAGCAGTTCTTC
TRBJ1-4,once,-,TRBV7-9,CASSGRTGRGEKLFF,TGTGCCAGCAGCGGGCGTACAGGGAGAGGGGAAAAACTGTTTTTT
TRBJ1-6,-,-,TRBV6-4,CASSRGQLNSPLHF,TGTGCCAGCAGTCGGGGACAACTCAACTCACCCCTCCACTTT
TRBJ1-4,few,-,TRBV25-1,CASSDLPREWANEKLFF,TGTGCCAGCAGTGATTTACCCAGGGAATGGGCTAATGAAAAACTGTTTTTT
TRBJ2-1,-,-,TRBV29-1,CSVVQGNVNEQFF,TGCAGCGTGGTCCAGGGGAATGTTAATGAGCAGTTCTTC
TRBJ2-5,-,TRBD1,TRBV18,CASSPDRLETQYF,TGTGCCAGCTCACCGGACAGGCTGGAGACCCAGTACTTC
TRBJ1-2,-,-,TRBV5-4,CASSGGSGAYWANYGYTF,TGTGCCAGCAGCGGAGGATCAGGGGCGTATTGGGCTAACTATGGCTACACCTTC
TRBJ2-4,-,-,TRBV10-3,CAISDTGEEDIQYF,TGTGCCATCAGTGACACAGGGGAGGAGGACATTCAGTACTTC
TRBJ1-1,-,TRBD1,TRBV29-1,CSARTGSFSGTEAFF,TGCAGCGCGAGGACAGGGTCTTTCTCTGGGACTGAAGCTTTCTTT
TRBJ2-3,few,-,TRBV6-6,CASSPSLVADTQYF,TGTGCCAGCAGTCCCTCTTTAGTGGCAGATACGCAGTATTTT
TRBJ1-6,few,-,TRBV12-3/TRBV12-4,CASSRGWDSPLHF,TGTGCCAGCAGTCGGGGTTGGGATTCACCCCTCCACTTT
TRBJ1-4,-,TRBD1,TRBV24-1,CATSDGLQGATTNEKLFF,TGTGCCACCAGTGATGGTTTACAGGGGGCTACAACTAATGAAAAACTGTTTTTT
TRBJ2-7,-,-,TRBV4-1,CASSQDRLTKSGSTYEQYF,TGCGCCAGCAGCCAGGACCGACTTACGAAAAGCGGGTCCACCTACGAGCAGTACTTC
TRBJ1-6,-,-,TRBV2,CASSLQGSYNSPLHF,TGTGCCAGCAGCCTACAGGGTTCCTATAATTCACCCCTCCACTTT
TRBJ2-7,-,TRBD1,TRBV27,CASSPSGTGGIYEQYF,TGTGCCAGCAGTCCCTCCGGGACAGGGGGAATCTACGAGCAGTACTTC
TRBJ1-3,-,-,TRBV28,CASSYPGRNTIYF,TGTGCCAGCAGTTACCCAGGGAGAAACACCATATATTTT
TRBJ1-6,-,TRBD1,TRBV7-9,CASSRTGGSNSPLHF,TGTGCCAGCAGCCGAACAGGGGGCAGTAATTCACCCCTCCACTTT
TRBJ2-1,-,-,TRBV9,CASSVDGGDNEQFF,TGTGCCAGCAGCGTAGACGGGGGTGACAATGAGCAGTTCTTC
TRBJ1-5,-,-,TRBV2,CASNLGVAQPQHF,TGTGCCAGCAATCTCGGTGTAGCTCAGCCCCAGCATTTT
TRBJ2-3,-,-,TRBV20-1,CSERALGTQYF,TGCAGTGAGAGGGCCCTAGGCACGCAGTATTTT
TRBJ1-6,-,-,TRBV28,CASSLVRGAQSPLHF,TGTGCCAGCAGTTTGGTTCGGGGGGCGCAATCACCCCTCCACTTT
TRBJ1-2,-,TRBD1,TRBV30,CAWSEGAYGYTF,TGTGCCTGGAGTGAGGGGGCCTATGGCTACACCTTC
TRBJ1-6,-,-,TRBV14,CASSQEAGNSPLHF,TGTGCCAGCAGCCAAGAGGCCGGGAATTCACCCCTCCACTTT
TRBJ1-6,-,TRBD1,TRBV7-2,CASSLAGTVLSLHF,TGTGCCAGCAGCTTAGCCGGGACAGTACTATCCCTCCACTTT
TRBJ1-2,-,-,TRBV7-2,CASSIGGVLGYTF,TGTGCCAGCAGTATAGGGGGTGTATTAGGCTACACCTTC
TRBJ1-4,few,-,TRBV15,CATSRLTWFGKLFF,TGTGCCACCAGCAGACTGACATGGTTTGGAAAACTGTTTTTT
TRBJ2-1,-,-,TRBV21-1,CATQEAGEAYNEQFF,TGTGCCACCCAGGAGGCAGGGGAAGCCTACAATGAGCAGTTCTTC